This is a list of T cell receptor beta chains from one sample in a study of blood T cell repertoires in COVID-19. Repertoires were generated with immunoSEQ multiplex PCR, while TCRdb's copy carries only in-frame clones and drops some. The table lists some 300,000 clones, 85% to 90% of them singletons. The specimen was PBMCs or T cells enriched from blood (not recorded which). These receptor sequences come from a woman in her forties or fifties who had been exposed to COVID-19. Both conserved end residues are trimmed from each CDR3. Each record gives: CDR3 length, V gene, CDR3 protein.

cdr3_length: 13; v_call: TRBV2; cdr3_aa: ASSDPRDTSYEQY
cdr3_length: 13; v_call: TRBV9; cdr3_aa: ASSVDVGTGGGYT
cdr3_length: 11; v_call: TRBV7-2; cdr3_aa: ASSFGTDYGYT
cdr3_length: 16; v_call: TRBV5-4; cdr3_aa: ASSGGPAGQAYQETQY
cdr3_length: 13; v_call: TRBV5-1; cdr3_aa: ASSLVSGTGNTIY
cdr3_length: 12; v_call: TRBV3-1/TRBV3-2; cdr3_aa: ASSHTGGPDEQF
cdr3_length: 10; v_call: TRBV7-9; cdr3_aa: ASSFFEQTQY
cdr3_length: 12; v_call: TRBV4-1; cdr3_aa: ASSQTTPPHEQY
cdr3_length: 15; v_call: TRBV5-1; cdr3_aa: ASSLAPGRGGADTQY
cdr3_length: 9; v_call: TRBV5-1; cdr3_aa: ASIGGGEQF
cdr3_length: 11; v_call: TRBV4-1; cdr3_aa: ASSQGQKETQY
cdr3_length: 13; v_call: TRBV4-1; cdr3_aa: ASSTRGGRADTQY
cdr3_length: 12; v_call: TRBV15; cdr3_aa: ATSTDRAPSPLH